This T cell receptor beta chain was identified during a study of blood T cells in healthy people across ages. Germline CDR1 DFQATT, CDR2 SNEGSKA (reference sequence). The CDR3 totals 16 residues. V shed 7 bases and J 1 base; nucleotides not matched to a gene: 13. The second PCR ran roughly 7 to 11 cycles with a sample-barcoded 5' primer and J-beta primers. TCRdb passed the 5' RACE reads through MiXCR, listing each CDR3 protein once. The sample lists about 1.5 million distinct CDR3 sequences, less than 45% occurring once. This chain connects TRBV20-1 to TRBJ1-3; TRBD1 matches at 7 bases. Specimen: blood. The receptor comes from a woman in her late teens or twenties in good health. The CDR3 is CSVPAARQGSGNTIYF. In DNA form, the CDR3 reads TGCAGTGTCCCAGCCGCAAGACAGGGATCTGGAAACACCATATATTTT.